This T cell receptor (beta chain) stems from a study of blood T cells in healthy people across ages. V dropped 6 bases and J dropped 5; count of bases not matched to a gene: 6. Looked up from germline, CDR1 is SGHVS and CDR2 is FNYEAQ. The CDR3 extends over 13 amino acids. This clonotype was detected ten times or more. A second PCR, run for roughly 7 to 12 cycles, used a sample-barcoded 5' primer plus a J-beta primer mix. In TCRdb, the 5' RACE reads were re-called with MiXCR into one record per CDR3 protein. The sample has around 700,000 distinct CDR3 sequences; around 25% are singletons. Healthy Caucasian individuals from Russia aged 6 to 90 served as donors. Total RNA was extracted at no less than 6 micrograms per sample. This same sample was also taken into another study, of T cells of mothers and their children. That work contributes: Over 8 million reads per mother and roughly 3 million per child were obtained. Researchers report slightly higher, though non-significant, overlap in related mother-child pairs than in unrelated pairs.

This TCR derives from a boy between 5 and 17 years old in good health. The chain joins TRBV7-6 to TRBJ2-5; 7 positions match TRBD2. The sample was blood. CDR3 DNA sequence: TGTGCCAGCAGTCTAATAGCGGGCGAGACCCAGTACTTC. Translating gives CASSLIAGETQYF.